This entry describes one TCR beta chain. This record comes from a study of T cell changes during pregnancy in multiple sclerosis. The V and J ends lost 4 bases and 9 bases respectively, with 19 bases between them. This CDR3 region has 15 residues. The germline CDR1 and CDR2 sequences are MNHEY and SMNVEV (reference sequence). Clones were sequenced by immunoSEQ multiplex PCR, and TCRdb holds only the in-frame ones, with some missing. The sample includes 55,000 to 70,000 clones, 85% to 95% seen only once; the top ten take around 3.3%. Sample: CD8+ T cells from peripheral blood mononuclear cells, taken in the third trimester of pregnancy. This receptor was obtained from a female donor in good health, enrolled as a control in a pregnancy study. The J gene is TRBJ1-5, the V gene TRBV27, with TRBD1 as a possible D gene (5 bases). The CDR3 bases are TGTGCCAGCAGTTCACCGGGGGAGTCCGGGGGGCCCCAGCATTTT. It specifies CASSSPGESGGPQHF.